One and the same sample provided the 22 T cell receptor beta chains below, sequenced in a study of T-cell reconstitution after alpha-beta-depleted transplantation in children. Construction of the TCRbeta library involved unique molecular identifiers. Via MiXCR, TCRdb re-called the PCR reads, giving one row per CDR3 protein. Of around 670,000 distinct CDR3 sequences detected, about 12% appear once; the ten largest clones hold 0.65% to 0.9%. Source: PBMCs, taken before TCRalphabeta/CD19-depleted stem cell transplant. These receptors all stem from a girl under 10 years old with congenital amegakaryocytic thrombocytopenia, due to receive a stem cell transplant.

The chain recombines TRBV20-1 with TRBJ2-7; D possibly corresponds to TRBD2 (6 bases). The length of the CDR3 is 15 residues. Trimming removed 4 bases at V and 4 bases at J, with 20 bases between. Germline V gene data show CDR1 as DFQATT and CDR2 as SNEGSKA (reference sequence). The CDR3, as DNA: TGCAGTGCTACCAATAGAACTAGCTCGCTTTACGAGCAGTACTTC. This translates into CSATNRTSSLYEQYF.

The table lists this clonotype with a few counts. The rearrangement uses TRBV24-1 and TRBJ2-3; 11 nucleotides match TRBD1. CDR1 and CDR2 from the germline V gene are KGHDR and SFDVKD. The CDR3 runs 14 residues. The junction had 6 bases not matched to a gene; V was cut back by 9 bases and J by 5 bases. The CDR3 DNA sequence: TGTGCCACCGGACAGGGGGCTAGCGGAGATACGCAGTATTTT. Its translation: CATGQGASGDTQYF.

This clonotype has ten or more counts. In DNA form, the CDR3 reads TGCGCCAGCAGCTCCGGGACTGTATACAATGAGCAGTTCTTC. It encodes CASSSGTVYNEQFF. V gene TRBV5-1 combines with J gene TRBJ2-1, with D perhaps TRBD2 (6 bases). Looked up from germline, CDR1 is SGHRS and CDR2 is YFSETQ. V lost 3 bases to trimming and J lost 4 bases, with 11 bases between them. The CDR3 consists of 14 residues.

In DNA, the CDR3 is TGCAGTGCTATACGGGGGGGAGGCGGTGCGGGAGATACGCAGTATTTT. Translating it yields CSAIRGGGGAGDTQYF. The V and J genes are TRBV20-1 and TRBJ2-3, with 8 bases lining up with TRBD2. Looked up from germline, CDR1 is DFQATT and CDR2 is SNEGSKA (reference sequence). Unmatched junction bases numbered 14, after V lost 4 bases and J lost 5 bases. This CDR3 comprises 16 residues.

This chain uses TRBV12-3 or TRBV12-4 with TRBJ2-4; 11 bases are shared with TRBD2. This CDR3 comprises 15 residues. V trimming: 3 bases; J trimming: 7 bases; junction bases outside the gene matches: 5. This chain's CDR3 is CASSFLAGGLNIQYF. As DNA, the CDR3 is TGTGCCAGCAGTTTTTTAGCGGGAGGGCTGAACATTCAGTACTTC.

This clonotype was seen more than once but under ten times. The J gene is TRBJ2-3, the V gene TRBV10-3; 7 positions match TRBD2. V trimming: 11 bases; J trimming: 0 bases; junction bases outside the gene matches: 5. CDR1 is ENHRY, CDR2 SYGVKD, per germline. The CDR3 sequence is 13 residues long. The CDR3 protein is CALGGGSTDTQYF. CDR3 in DNA: TGTGCCTTGGGCGGGGGTAGCACAGATACGCAGTATTTT.

This clonotype was observed a few times. The CDR3 spells CASSLDVYYITGEQYF. The CDR3 region has the DNA TGTGCCAGCAGCTTAGACGTATACTACATTACGGGCGAGCAGTACTTC. The chain carries TRBV11-2 and TRBJ2-7, with unresolved D. Germline CDR1 SGHAT, CDR2 FQNNGV. The CDR3 loop spans 16 amino acids. The V end lost 0 bases, the J end lost 6 bases, and 18 bases lay between the germline ends.

This clonotype was seen a handful of times. CDR3: CSARPLVGEGLEETQYF. The CDR3 nucleotides read TGCAGTGCTAGACCTCTCGTGGGGGAGGGCCTCGAGGAGACCCAGTACTTC. The chain joins TRBV20-1 to TRBJ2-5; 7 bases agree with TRBD2. The trim removed 2 bases at V and 5 bases at J, leaving 17 bases unmatched. CDR3 length equals 17 residues. Germline CDR1 DFQATT, CDR2 SNEGSKA (reference sequence).

This clonotype was picked up many times. The CDR3 here is CSASLSGNYGYTF. CDR3 coding DNA: TGCAGTGCTAGTCTTTCTGGGAATTATGGCTACACCTTC. V is TRBV20-1 and J is TRBJ1-2; unclear D gene. Per germline, CDR1 DFQATT and CDR2 SNEGSKA (reference sequence). Trimming removed 3 bases from V and 5 bases from J, with 13 bases in between. The CDR3 loop spans 13 amino acids.

In its sample, this clonotype was seen many times. The genes are TRBV7-9 and TRBJ2-5; 11 bases align to TRBD1. Per germline, CDR1 SEHNR and CDR2 FQNEAQ (reference sequence). The CDR3 is 15 amino acids. Germline trimming cut 5 bases from V and 2 bases from J; bases unmatched to any gene: 4. CDR3 residues: CASSARDRGQETQYF. CDR3 sequence (DNA): TGTGCCAGCAGCGCCCGGGACAGGGGGCAAGAGACCCAGTACTTC.

The CDR3 sequence: CASIKIGGPYNEQFF. In DNA form, the CDR3 reads TGTGCCAGCATCAAAATCGGTGGGCCATACAATGAGCAGTTCTTC. The rearrangement joins TRBV12-3 or TRBV12-4 to TRBJ2-1; D is ambiguous. V dropped 7 bases and J dropped 4 bases, with 17 bases sitting between them. This CDR3 region has 15 residues.

Ten or more counts support this clonotype. The chain is built from TRBV28 and TRBJ2-1; D might be TRBD2 (5 bases). CDR1 MDHEN and CDR2 SYDVKM come from the germline V gene. This CDR3 is built from 16 residues. V lost 1 base to trimming and J lost 2 bases, with 12 bases between them. CDR3 region: CASSLFRGGTYNEQFF. The CDR3, as DNA: TGTGCCAGCAGTTTATTCCGGGGTGGCACCTACAATGAGCAGTTCTTC. Together with reference TRBV28 and TRBJ2-1, the CDR3 gives the full variable domain: DVKVTQSSRYLVKRTGEKVFLECVQDMDHENMFWYRQDPGLGLRLIYFSYDVKMKEKGDIPEGYSVSREKKERFSLILESASTNQTSMYLCASSLFRGGTYNEQFFGPGTRLTVL.

The CDR3 DNA sequence: TGCAGCACACTTCGGCGAGAATCGAACCCTGAGCAGTTCTTC. Encoded protein: CSTLRRESNPEQFF. The chain recombines TRBV29-1 with TRBJ2-1; D gene unclear. Trimming took off 8 bases at V and 9 bases at J, with 23 bases between the two ends. The CDR3 extends over 14 amino acids. Germline assignment: CDR1 SQVTM and CDR2 ANQGSEA.

This sequence joins TRBV5-1 and TRBJ1-4, with 7 bases identical to TRBD1. The CDR3 totals 14 residues. Trimming removed 0 bases from V and 8 bases from J; junction bases left unmatched: 4. The germline gives CDR1 SGHRS, CDR2 YFSETQ. The CDR3 region is CASSLEGAPEKLFF. For the CDR3, the DNA is TGCGCCAGCAGCTTGGAGGGGGCCCCAGAAAAACTGTTTTTT.

This clonotype was seen many times. The chain is built from TRBV12-3 or TRBV12-4 and TRBJ2-1; D remains unclear. Between the trimmed V and J ends, which lost 4 bases and 3 bases, there was a span of 10 bases. CDR3 length: 14 residues. For the CDR3, the DNA is TGTGCCAGCAGTTCGTTTACCGGCTACAATGAGCAGTTCTTC. It translates to CASSSFTGYNEQFF.

The chain is built from TRBV5-1 and TRBJ2-4, with D possibly matching TRBD1 (5 bases). Trimming removed 5 bases at V and 3 bases at J, with 9 bases between. Germline values: CDR1 SGHRS, CDR2 YFSETQ. The CDR3 has 13 residues. The CDR3 loop reads CASRLDSKNIQYF. Here the CDR3 DNA reads TGCGCCAGCAGACTTGACAGCAAAAACATTCAGTACTTC.

In nucleotides, the CDR3 is TGCGCCAGCAGCCGAGGCCTGACGGCGGGAGGTCGGTCAGATACGCAGTATTTT. Translated: CASSRGLTAGGRSDTQYF. The chain is built from TRBV4-1 and TRBJ2-3, with 8 nucleotides matching TRBD2. Germline CDR1 reads MGHRA; CDR2 reads YSYEKL. J was trimmed by 4 bases and V by 4 bases; bases with no gene match: 16. The CDR3 sequence is 18 residues long.

At least ten counts were recorded for this clonotype. CDR3 sequence: CSAVEVEGVIDIQYF. CDR3 nucleotides: TGCAGCGCCGTGGAGGTAGAGGGGGTTATTGACATTCAGTACTTC. The rearrangement uses TRBV29-1 and TRBJ2-4, with a weak D call TRBD1 (6 bases). The germline V and J ends were trimmed by 7 bases and 8 bases, with 24 bases remaining between them. Germline-derived CDR1 and CDR2 are SQVTM and ANQGSEA. The CDR3 length is 15 residues.

This clonotype has at least ten counts. This chain uses TRBV12-3 or TRBV12-4 with TRBJ2-7; TRBD2 aligns across 9 bases. The CDR3 is 15 amino acids. V trimming: 3 bases; J trimming: 0 bases; junction bases outside the gene matches: 3. CDR3 sequence (DNA): TGTGCCAGCAGTTTCTATAGCGGGAGCTCCTACGAGCAGTACTTC. This sequence encodes CASSFYSGSSYEQYF.

This clonotype was found many times. V usage is TRBV5-1 and J usage is TRBJ2-7, with 7 bases identical to TRBD1. CDR1 is SGHRS and CDR2 is YFSETQ in the germline V gene. The CDR3 extends over 14 amino acids. The junction had 6 bases not matched to a gene; V was cut back by 3 bases and J by 3 bases. CDR3 region: CASSSGQSYYEQYF. CDR3 sequence (DNA): TGCGCCAGCAGCTCGGGACAGAGTTACTACGAGCAGTACTTC.

This clonotype was counted between two and nine times. The chain joins TRBV4-2 to TRBJ2-1; D may be TRBD1 (6 bases). There are 15 residues in the CDR3. Per germline, CDR1 LGHNA and CDR2 YNFKEQ. Trimming took off 3 bases at V and 8 bases at J, with 17 bases between the two ends. The CDR3 DNA is TGTGCCAGCAGCCACCAAGAAGGGGGAAGAGATGAGCAGTTCTTC. Encoded protein: CASSHQEGGRDEQFF.

V gene TRBV20-1 combines with J gene TRBJ1-4; a weak D match, TRBD1 (6 bases). V was trimmed by 3 bases and J by 8 bases, leaving 13 bases between them. CDR3 size: 13 residues. Looked up from germline, CDR1 is DFQATT and CDR2 is SNEGSKA (reference sequence). Written as DNA, the CDR3 is TGCAGTGCTAGCCCCCCAGGGGCGGAAAAACTGTTTTTT. Translation: CSASPPGAEKLFF.